This is a list of T cell receptor beta chains from one sample in a study of cytomegalovirus exposure and HLA in healthy donors. Method: immunoSEQ multiplex PCR; TCRdb's copy keeps in-frame clones and lacks some. Altogether tens of thousands of clones are present, approximately 82% being singletons, with the ten largest covering about 3.1%. The sequenced material came from PBMCs. These receptors were taken from a man in his fifties in good health and CMV-seronegative. Both conserved end residues are part of each CDR3. The D gene is left open where the match is weak. For some rows the clone size is stated as once, few or many, or as a class when expanded; others skip it.

size	V	J	D	DNA	CDR3
-	TRBV15	TRBJ1-2	-	TGTGCCACCAGCAGAGATCAGACAGCCTATGGCTACACCTTC	CATSRDQTAYGYTF
-	TRBV28	TRBJ1-3	-	TGTGCCAGCAGTTTAAGTTTCGGGGGGGCTGGAAACACCATATATTTT	CASSLSFGGAGNTIYF
once	TRBV4-3	TRBJ2-1	TRBD2	TGCGCCAGCAGCTATGGGACTAGCGGATACAATGAGCAGTTCTTC	CASSYGTSGYNEQFF
few	TRBV30	TRBJ1-6	-	TGTGCCTGGAGTGGCGGTCGGGCCTATAATTCACCCCTCCACTTT	CAWSGGRAYNSPLHF
-	TRBV6-1	TRBJ2-5	TRBD1	TGTGCCACCCTAAGGGGGCCAGAGACCCAGTACTTC	CATLRGPETQYF
-	TRBV7-3	TRBJ1-1	TRBD1	TGTGCCAGCAGCTTAAGTCAGGGGGCTAGTGAAGCTTTCTTT	CASSLSQGASEAFF
-	TRBV28	TRBJ2-7	TRBD1	TGTGCCAGCAGGGACAGGGGGCGCGAGGACGAGCAGTACTTC	CASRDRGREDEQYF
-	TRBV7-6	TRBJ2-2	-	TGTGCCAGCAGCTTAGAGCCCGCAGTAGACTCAAACACCGGGGAGCTGTTTTTT	CASSLEPAVDSNTGELFF
-	TRBV4-2	TRBJ2-1	-	TGTGCCAGCAGCCAGGCCGGAGCTCACAATGAGCAGTTCTTC	CASSQAGAHNEQFF
-	TRBV27	TRBJ2-7	-	TGTGCCAGCATGAGAAGGGGTGCCTACGAGCAGTACTTC	CASMRRGAYEQYF
-	TRBV9	TRBJ2-7	TRBD1	TGTGCCAGCAGCGTAGGAGGGGGACAGAACTACGAGCAGTACTTC	CASSVGGGQNYEQYF
-	TRBV13	TRBJ2-1	-	TGTGCCAGCAGCGTCAGTATTGAGCAGTTCTTC	CASSVSIEQFF
-	TRBV18	TRBJ2-7	-	TGTGCCAGCTCACCCGGGGGTAACTACGAGCAGTACTTC	CASSPGGNYEQYF
-	TRBV6-1	TRBJ1-1	TRBD1	TGTGCCAGCAGTGACCTACAGGGGCGTCTGGACACTGAAGCTTTCTTT	CASSDLQGRLDTEAFF
-	TRBV7-6	TRBJ2-1	-	TGTGCCAGCAGCCAACAGGGTTCCTACGATGAGCAGTTCTTC	CASSQQGSYDEQFF
once	TRBV30	TRBJ2-3	-	TGTGCCTACGGACAGAAGTCCACAGATACGCAGTATTTT	CAYGQKSTDTQYF
-	TRBV27	TRBJ1-4	-	TGTGCCAGCAGTTTTTTACGCGGGCGCGGTGAAAAACTGTTTTTT	CASSFLRGRGEKLFF
-	TRBV5-1	TRBJ1-6	-	TGCGCCAGCAGCGAGGGCCCCTATAATTCACCCCTCCACTTT	CASSEGPYNSPLHF
-	TRBV10-3	TRBJ1-5	-	TGTGCCATCAGTGAGTCGTCAGGCAATCAGCCCCAGCATTTT	CAISESSGNQPQHF
-	TRBV7-3	TRBJ2-3	-	TGTGCCAGCAACTACCGAGTAACAGATACGCAGTATTTT	CASNYRVTDTQYF
few	TRBV15	TRBJ2-3	TRBD2	TGTGCCACCAGCAGAGGGACTAGCGGGGGGGCAGATACGCAGTATTTT	CATSRGTSGGADTQYF
few	TRBV5-6	TRBJ2-2	TRBD2	TGTGCCAGCAGCTCCAGCGGGGGGGCGAGGACCGGGGAGCTGTTTTTT	CASSSSGGARTGELFF
-	TRBV28	TRBJ2-5	TRBD2	TGTGCCAGCAGTTCCGTCGACTACTTAGCGGGGCCGGGAGAGACCCAGTACTTC	CASSSVDYLAGPGETQYF